A single sample is the source of the 8 T cell receptor beta chains below, sequenced in a study of T cell responses to AZD1222 COVID-19 vaccine. Profiled with immunoSEQ multiplex PCR; TCRdb holds only in-frame clones, not every one. The sample holds approximately 150,000 clones; roughly 94% are singletons and the top ten take around 1%. This specimen consisted of peripheral blood, obtained 28 days after the second AZD1222 dose. All receptors derive from an adult who received the AZD1222 COVID-19 vaccine.

This clone was seen once. The V and J genes are TRBV20-1 and TRBJ1-1; D call uncertain. V was trimmed by 5 bases and J by 10 bases, leaving 14 bases between them. CDR3 length: 11 residues. The V gene's germline CDR1 is DFQATT and CDR2 SNEGSKA (reference sequence). The chain's CDR3 is CSADSPRGAFF. The CDR3 region has the DNA TGCAGTGCTGACTCCCCTCGGGGAGCTTTCTTT.

The gene calls are TRBV6-6 and TRBJ1-4, with 7 bases aligning to TRBD1. The CDR3 has 15 amino acids. V trimming: 2 bases; J trimming: 4 bases; junction bases outside the gene matches: 4. Germline values: CDR1 MNHNY, CDR2 SVGAGI (reference sequence). The CDR3 reads CASSYRGPVNEKLFF. The CDR3 DNA reads TGTGCCAGCAGTTACAGGGGGCCCGTTAATGAAAAACTGTTTTTT.

In DNA form, the CDR3 reads TGTGCCAGTAGAACCGGGGCTAGCTCCTACGAGCAGTACTTC. This sequence encodes CASRTGASSYEQYF. The chain employs TRBV19 and TRBJ2-7; D possibly uses TRBD1 or TRBD2 (5 bases each). There are 14 residues in the CDR3. CDR1 is LNHDA, CDR2 SQIVND, per germline (reference sequence). Trimming shortened V by 6 bases and J by 0 bases, and 12 bases separated the two germline ends. Combining the CDR3 with reference TRBV19 and TRBJ2-7 gives the whole variable domain DGGITQSPKYLFRKEGQNVTLSCEQNLNHDAMYWYRQDPGQGLRLIYYSQIVNDFQKGDIAEGYSVSREKKESFPLTVTSAQKNPTAFYLCASRTGASSYEQYFGPGTRLTVT.

The genes are TRBV5-6 and TRBJ1-4; TRBD1 matches at 9 bases. There are 12 residues in the CDR3. Per the germline V gene, CDR1 is SGHDT and CDR2 is YYEEEE. Unmatched junction bases numbered 3, after V lost 0 bases and J lost 15 bases. The CDR3 bases are TGTGCCAGCAGCTTGGGGGGACAGGGCTTGTTTTTT. Encoded protein: CASSLGGQGLFF.

This chain uses TRBV19 with TRBJ1-4; a possible D gene is TRBD1 (5 bases). CDR3 length: 13 residues. Trimming stripped 8 bases from V and 1 base from J, with 8 bases between. Germline values: CDR1 LNHDA, CDR2 SQIVND (reference sequence). The CDR3 bases are TGTGCCAGTCGGGGGGGAACTAATGAAAAACTGTTTTTT. Encoded protein: CASRGGTNEKLFF.

This clone showed up just once. The chain links TRBV4-2 to TRBJ1-1; a weak D match, TRBD1 (5 bases). The V gene's germline CDR1 is LGHNA and CDR2 YNFKEQ. The CDR3 consists of 16 residues. Deletions cut 4 bases from V and 0 bases from J, with 15 bases between. DNA for the CDR3: TGTGCCAGCAGCCCTTTAGGGGCGCAAGTGAACACTGAAGCTTTCTTT. It yields the protein CASSPLGAQVNTEAFF.

The chain combines TRBV10-3 with TRBJ1-1; no clear D. Germline V gene data show CDR1 as ENHRY and CDR2 as SYGVKD. V was cut by 6 bases and J by 0 bases, with 23 bases left in between. CDR3 length: 18 amino acids. This chain's CDR3 is CAISDLAGIGRLNTEAFF. CDR3 DNA: TGTGCCATCAGCGACCTGGCGGGCATAGGACGGCTGAACACTGAAGCTTTCTTT.

The genes are TRBV6-5 and TRBJ1-1; D is uncertain. The CDR3 has 13 amino acids. The germline V and J ends were trimmed by 6 bases and 3 bases, with 11 bases remaining between them. Germline V CDR1 and CDR2: MNHEY, SVGAGI. CDR3 amino acids: CASSGPGDTEAFF. The DNA of the CDR3 is TGTGCCAGCAGCGGACCGGGAGACACTGAAGCTTTCTTT.